These 16 T cell receptor beta chains came from one sample sequenced in a study of blood T cell repertoires in COVID-19. This table comes from immunoSEQ multiplex PCR, and its TCRdb copy is limited to in-frame clones, with some not included. The table records roughly 92,000 clones, about 89% of them present only once. The material sequenced was peripheral blood. The origin of the receptors is a human donor with acute or convalescent COVID-19. The donor label of this sample is uncertain.

The rearrangement links TRBV20-1 to TRBJ1-1; D is undetermined. Trimming removed 5 bases from V and 10 bases from J, with 14 bases in between. This CDR3 has 11 residues. Germline-derived CDR1 and CDR2 are DFQATT and SNEGSKA (reference sequence). For the CDR3, the DNA is TGCAGTGCTCCTCGGGAGGTGGTAGCTTTCTTT. Its translation: CSAPREVVAFF.

The chain joins TRBV3-1 (or the pseudogene TRBV3-2) to TRBJ2-6; 10 positions match TRBD1. Germline loops: CDR1 LGHDT, CDR2 YNNKEL (reference sequence). The CDR3 loop spans 18 amino acids. Trimming cost V 4 bases and J 4 bases; bases outside gene matches: 10. Here the CDR3 reads CASSRSGTGAGGANVLTF. In nucleotides, the CDR3 is TGTGCCAGCAGCCGATCCGGGACAGGGGCCGGCGGGGCCAACGTCCTGACTTTC.

This clone was recorded only once. The J gene is TRBJ1-4, the V gene TRBV27; 9 positions agree with TRBD1. Germline-derived CDR1 and CDR2 are MNHEY and SMNVEV (reference sequence). With V trimmed by 6 bases and J by 5 bases, 4 bases remained unmatched. The CDR3 is 14 amino acids. As DNA, the CDR3 is TGTGCCAGCAGGGGGACAGGGTCGAATGAAAAACTGTTTTTT. Translation: CASRGTGSNEKLFF.

The chain recombines TRBV7-8 with TRBJ1-2; 10 nucleotides match TRBD1. The V segment lost 5 bases and the J segment 6 bases; nucleotides outside the gene matches: 6. Germline loops: CDR1 SGHVS, CDR2 FQNEAQ. CDR3 length equals 14 residues. The CDR3 sequence is CASSNRDRGNGYTF. The CDR3 DNA sequence: TGTGCCAGCAGCAACCGGGACAGGGGAAATGGCTACACCTTC. Full variable domain (remainder filled in from reference TRBV7-8 and TRBJ1-2): GAGVSQSPRYKVAKRGQDVALRCDPISGHVSLFWYQQALGQGPEFLTYFQNEAQLDKSGLPSDRFFAERPEGSVSTLKIQRTQQEDSAVYLCASSNRDRGNGYTFGSGTRLTVV.

The rearrangement links TRBV3-1 (or the pseudogene TRBV3-2) to TRBJ2-7; tentatively, D is TRBD1 (6 bases). Trimming cost V 5 bases and J 7 bases, with 12 bases left between them. The CDR3 has 12 amino acids. Germline V gene sequence: CDR1 LGHDT, CDR2 YNNKEL (reference sequence). For the CDR3, the DNA is TGTGCCAGCAGCGTCGGGACAAGTGAGCAGTACTTC. Residues: CASSVGTSEQYF.

This chain connects TRBV7-3 to TRBJ1-2, with 9 nucleotides matching TRBD1. V trimming: 1 base; J trimming: 8 bases; junction bases outside the gene matches: 17. The V gene's germline CDR1 is SGHTA and CDR2 FQGTGA. The CDR3 loop spans 18 amino acids. DNA for the CDR3: TGTGCCAGCAGCTTAAATTTTCAAGGGACAGGGCCATCGGGGGGCTACACCTTC. This gives the protein CASSLNFQGTGPSGGYTF.

The CDR3 DNA sequence: TGTGCCAGCAGCTCAAGGACAGGGGGCGCGAATAATTATGGCTACACCTTC. Amino acid sequence: CASSSRTGGANNYGYTF. The J gene is TRBJ1-2, the V gene TRBV5-4, with 11 bases lining up with TRBD1. The CDR3 is 17 amino acids. Losses at the gene ends were 3 bases for V and 5 bases for J; bases not matched to a gene: 12. Germline CDR1 and CDR2: SGHNT and YYREEE (reference sequence).

V and J are TRBV6-5 and TRBJ1-2; D is undetermined. The germline V gene encodes CDR1 MNHEY and CDR2 SVGAGI. V was pared by 0 bases and J by 4 bases, with 12 bases between. This CDR3 contains 15 residues. The CDR3 spells CASSYSSNGFYGYTF. In nucleotides, the CDR3 is TGTGCCAGCAGTTACTCGAGTAACGGGTTCTATGGCTACACCTTC.

This clone has more than one count but fewer than ten. V usage is TRBV6-1 and J usage is TRBJ1-6; no reliable D call. Germline values: CDR1 MNHNS, CDR2 SASEGT. Deletions cut 2 bases from V and 10 bases from J, with 3 bases between. There are 11 residues in the CDR3. In DNA, the CDR3 is TGTGCCAGCAGTGAACGGTCACCCCTCCACTTT. This encodes CASSERSPLHF.

The chain combines TRBV7-2 with TRBJ2-7; the match to TRBD1 covers 9 bases. V gave up 5 bases and J gave up 3 bases; unmatched junction bases: 8. This CDR3 region has 15 residues. Germline loops: CDR1 SGHTA, CDR2 FQGNSA. Here the CDR3 reads CASSPGTGSFYEQYF. CDR3 coding DNA: TGTGCCAGCAGCCCCGGGACAGGGTCCTTCTACGAGCAGTACTTC.

This chain uses TRBV29-1 with TRBJ1-2; D ambiguous. Trimming cost V 4 bases and J 6 bases, with 9 bases left between them. The CDR3 runs 11 residues. The V gene's germline CDR1 is SQVTM and CDR2 ANQGSEA. The CDR3, as DNA: TGCAGCGTTGGAACCGGGAATGGCTACACCTTC. This gives the protein CSVGTGNGYTF.

The chain combines TRBV24-1 with TRBJ1-4; 9 nucleotides line up with TRBD1. The V segment lost 3 bases and the J segment 8 bases; nucleotides outside the gene matches: 3. CDR1 and CDR2 from the germline V gene are KGHDR and SFDVKD. The CDR3 is 14 amino acids. The CDR3: CATSDGQGKEKLFF. CDR3 DNA: TGTGCCACCAGTGATGGACAGGGGAAGGAAAAACTGTTTTTT.

This chain connects TRBV7-8 to TRBJ2-3; 7 bases are shared with TRBD1. Germline V gene sequence: CDR1 SGHVS, CDR2 FQNEAQ. This CDR3 is 16 amino acids long. V shed 5 bases, J shed 0 bases, and the junction held 8 bases outside the gene matches. CDR3 nucleotides: TGTGCCAGCAGCAACTTCGGGACAGTTAGCACAGATACGCAGTATTTT. Translation gives CASSNFGTVSTDTQYF.

This chain uses TRBV7-9 with TRBJ2-5; TRBD1 matches 7 bases. The CDR3 runs to 13 residues. Per germline, CDR1 SEHNR and CDR2 FQNEAQ (reference sequence). After removal of 4 bases from V and 5 bases from J, the junction contained 4 bases not matched to a gene. The CDR3 sequence is CASSSGGGETQYF. For the CDR3, the DNA is TGTGCCAGCAGCTCAGGGGGTGGCGAGACCCAGTACTTC.

The CDR3 is CASSFHAQETQYF. The CDR3 DNA reads as TGTGCCAGCAGCTTCCATGCGCAAGAGACCCAGTACTTC. The genes are TRBV7-2 and TRBJ2-5; D remains unclear. The germline V gene has CDR1 SGHTA and CDR2 FQGNSA. Trimming pared 3 bases from V and 2 bases from J, leaving 7 bases between. This CDR3 contains 13 residues.

The chain couples TRBV28 to TRBJ1-2; D unclear. The CDR3 extends over 12 amino acids. V was pared by 8 bases and J by 8 bases, with 15 bases between. CDR1 is MDHEN and CDR2 is SYDVKM in the germline V gene. The chain's CDR3 is CASLPSRGGYTF. The CDR3 coding sequence is TGTGCCAGCCTCCCTAGCCGCGGGGGCTACACCTTC.